This TCR beta chain appears in the sequencing data of a study of metastatic and nonmetastatic thyroid tumors. Study summary: Malignant thyroid and benign thyroid patients provided blood and tumor or nodule tissue whose repertoires were compared.

V gave up 4 bases and J gave up 2 bases, with 11 bases separating them. The CDR3 contains 14 residues. Germline CDR1 and CDR2: MNHNS and SASEGT. To note about this clone: The antigen remains unidentified.

The authors' processing: Differences in CDR3 between clinicopathological groups were drawn on to build a classifier intended to discriminate distant-metastatic papillary thyroid cancer patients. TCRdb re-clonotyped the PCR reads via MiXCR. Here the V and J calls rest on TCRdb's processing, not on the authors' analysis. The sample holds just over 20,000 clones, around 14% seen once. Findings and caveats of the study: Across blood and tumor, TCR beta diversity in malignant thyroid tumors was reportedly significantly higher than in benign nodules.

Ahead of thyroid surgery, no patient had received treatment of any kind. This chain connects TRBV6-1 to TRBJ1-1, with D unclear. This sequence originates from a female donor with papillary thyroid cancer or a benign thyroid nodule (not recorded which). Some clones in this sample may be carry-over from other donors' samples. Sequencing was performed on blood. The chain's CDR3 is CASSVVGGNTEAFF. In DNA form, the CDR3 reads TGTGCCAGCAGTGTGGTAGGCGGCAACACTGAAGCTTTCTTT.